This entry lists 5 T cell receptor beta chains sequenced from one sample in a study of cytomegalovirus exposure and HLA in healthy donors. Only in-frame clones appear in the TCRdb table, and some are missing; sequencing was by immunoSEQ multiplex PCR. The sample lists about 160,000 clones; about 96% were seen once. Sample: PBMCs. The source is a woman in her late teens or twenties in good health and CMV-seronegative.

The CDR3 DNA is TGTGCCATCAGCCGGGACAGGGGCCTAGGACTGGGAAATCAGCCCCAGCATTTT. Protein sequence: CAISRDRGLGLGNQPQHF. This rearrangement joins TRBV10-3 to TRBJ1-5; 10 bases fit TRBD1. CDR3 size: 18 residues. V lost 6 bases to trimming and J lost 4 bases; unmatched junction nucleotides: 15. Germline CDR1 reads ENHRY; CDR2 reads SYGVKD.

The genes are TRBV4-2 and TRBJ2-1; the match to TRBD2 covers 14 bases. The germline CDR1 and CDR2 sequences are LGHNA and YNFKEQ. With V trimmed by 1 base and J by 4 bases, 15 bases remained unmatched. The CDR3 is 21 residues long. CDR3 in DNA: TGTGCCAGCAGCCAAGGGTTAAGACTAGCGGGGGGGCCGGTGGTATACAATGAGCAGTTCTTC. As protein: CASSQGLRLAGGPVVYNEQFF.

The chain has TRBV25-1 and TRBJ2-5, with 7 positions matching TRBD1. Germline CDR1 and CDR2: MGHDK and SYGVNS. This CDR3 is built from 13 residues. The V and J ends lost 9 bases and 5 bases, in that order; junction bases with no gene match: 9. CDR3 sequence (DNA): TGTGCCAGTCAGGGGGAAGGGTGGGAGACCCAGTACTTC. It is translated as CASQGEGWETQYF.

The rearrangement uses TRBV5-1 and TRBJ2-2; possible D gene TRBD1, 6 bases. V was cut by 1 base and J by 0 bases, with 10 bases left in between. The CDR3 is 16 amino acids. Germline V gene sequence: CDR1 SGHRS, CDR2 YFSETQ. The CDR3 DNA follows: TGCGCCAGCAGCTTGTTGGACAGCGCGAACACCGGGGAGCTGTTTTTT. Translated: CASSLLDSANTGELFF. The whole variable domain, remainder taken from reference TRBV5-1 and TRBJ2-2, is KAGVTQTPRYLIKTRGQQVTLSCSPISGHRSVSWYQQTPGQGLQFLFEYFSETQRNKGNFPGRFSGRQFSNSRSEMNVSTLELGDSALYLCASSLLDSANTGELFFGEGSRLTVL.

This chain connects TRBV7-9 to TRBJ2-2; 7 bases map to TRBD2. The CDR3 sequence is 14 residues long. CDR1 SEHNR and CDR2 FQNEAQ come from the germline V gene (reference sequence). The J segment lost 1 base and the V segment lost 7 bases, leaving 3 bases of the junction unmatched. This chain's CDR3 is CASIRGGNTGELFF. The DNA of the CDR3 is TGTGCCAGCATACGCGGGGGGAACACCGGGGAGCTGTTTTTT.